The 20 T cell receptor beta chains below all came from one sample that was sequenced in a study of blood T cell repertoires in COVID-19. Sequenced by immunoSEQ multiplex PCR; TCRdb stores in-frame clones only, minus some. The repertoire includes some 170,000 clones, roughly 84% of them detected once, and about 16% sits in the top ten. Sequences were obtained from PBMCs or T cells enriched from blood (not recorded which). These receptors originate from a man in his forties or fifties who had recovered from COVID-19.

This chain links TRBV19 with TRBJ2-3; TRBD2 aligns across 9 bases. V was pared by 7 bases and J by 3 bases, with 8 bases of the junction left unmatched. This CDR3 contains 15 residues. Germline CDR1 is LNHDA and CDR2 is SQIVND (reference sequence). This CDR3 is CASTDSGGETDTQYF. The CDR3 nucleotides read TGTGCCAGTACCGATAGCGGGGGCGAGACAGATACGCAGTATTTT.

The chain combines TRBV2 with TRBJ1-2; 9 bases fit TRBD1. CDR1 is SNHLY, CDR2 FYNNEI, per germline. Trimming removed 6 bases from V and 10 bases from J; junction bases left unmatched: 9. The CDR3 is 13 amino acids. This chain's CDR3 is CASRDWDREDYTF. As DNA, the CDR3 is TGTGCCAGCAGAGACTGGGACAGGGAAGACTACACCTTC. Full variable domain (missing parts from reference TRBV2 and TRBJ1-2): EPEVTQTPSHQVTQMGQEVILRCVPISNHLYFYWYRQILGQKVEFLVSFYNNEISEKSEIFDDQFSVERPDGSNFTLKIRSTKLEDSAMYFCASRDWDREDYTFGSGTRLTVV.

CDR3 bases: TGTGCCAGTAGTTTGCCCGGGACAGGGCTGAACGAGCAGTACTTC. Its translation is CASSLPGTGLNEQYF. This chain links TRBV19 with TRBJ2-7, with 9 bases that match TRBD1. The CDR3 spans 15 residues. Germline assignment: CDR1 LNHDA and CDR2 SQIVND (reference sequence). Trimming at V came to 5 bases and at J to 5 bases, leaving 10 bases not matched to a gene.

J is TRBJ2-7 and V is TRBV2, with 8 bases lining up with TRBD1. Germline V gene lookup returns CDR1 SNHLY and CDR2 FYNNEI. After removal of 3 bases from V and 7 bases from J, the junction contained 8 bases not matched to a gene. The length of the CDR3 is 14 residues. The CDR3 DNA reads as TGTGCCAGCAGTGATACGCAGGGGGCTTGGGAGCAGTACTTC. It encodes CASSDTQGAWEQYF.

The chain links TRBV27 to TRBJ1-5; perhaps TRBD1 as D (6 bases). Germline V CDR1 and CDR2: MNHEY, SMNVEV (reference sequence). The CDR3 length is 13 residues. Trimming took 6 bases from V and 4 from J, leaving 10 bases between them. The CDR3 here is CASSHRDNQPQHF. The CDR3 DNA reads TGTGCCAGCAGCCACAGGGATAATCAGCCCCAGCATTTT.

The rearrangement uses TRBV6-5 and TRBJ1-1; possible D gene TRBD1, 5 bases. This CDR3 comprises 15 residues. The germline gives CDR1 MNHEY, CDR2 SVGAGI. V shed 8 bases and J shed 4 bases, with 20 bases lying between them. CDR3 bases: TGTGCCAGCTTTGGCCTTCTGGGGAGGGGCACTGAAGCTTTCTTT. This sequence encodes CASFGLLGRGTEAFF.

The CDR3 DNA reads as TGTGCCAGCAGTTACTCGAATGGAGCTGGAAACACCATATATTTT. It translates to CASSYSNGAGNTIYF. V is TRBV6-6 and J is TRBJ1-3; D is uncertain. Trimming cost V 0 bases and J 2 bases, with 8 bases left between them. The CDR3 is 15 amino acids. Per the germline V gene, CDR1 is MNHNY and CDR2 is SVGAGI (reference sequence).

This chain joins TRBV6-4 and TRBJ2-2, with a weak D call TRBD2 (6 bases). Germline V gene lookup returns CDR1 MRHNA and CDR2 SNTAGT. The CDR3 has 14 amino acids. Trimming removed 6 bases from V and 2 bases from J, with 10 bases in between. The CDR3 sequence is CASRRDFNTGELFF. The DNA of the CDR3 is TGTGCCAGCAGGAGGGACTTTAACACCGGGGAGCTGTTTTTT.

The chain carries TRBV5-1 and TRBJ1-6; D gene unclear. V was clipped by 0 bases and J by 6 bases, with 16 bases between them. The CDR3 sequence is 17 residues long. From germline, CDR1 is SGHRS and CDR2 YFSETQ. CDR3 in amino acids: CASSLGAAGGRNSPLHF. The CDR3 DNA follows: TGCGCCAGCAGCTTGGGAGCGGCGGGAGGCCGTAATTCACCCCTCCACTTT. The variable domain in full, with the rest retrieved from reference TRBV5-1 and TRBJ1-6, is KAGVTQTPRYLIKTRGQQVTLSCSPISGHRSVSWYQQTPGQGLQFLFEYFSETQRNKGNFPGRFSGRQFSNSRSEMNVSTLELGDSALYLCASSLGAAGGRNSPLHFGNGTRLTVT.

The rearrangement links TRBV6-5 to TRBJ1-6; perhaps TRBD1 as D (6 bases). In germline, CDR1 is MNHEY, CDR2 SVGAGI. This CDR3 is 14 amino acids long. V was clipped by 6 bases and J by 4 bases, with 10 bases between them. The CDR3 DNA follows: TGTGCCAGCAGCCTACAGGGTTATAATTCACCCCTCCACTTT. Translating gives CASSLQGYNSPLHF.

The chain recombines TRBV13 with TRBJ2-3, with 8 bases lining up with TRBD2. The germline CDR1 and CDR2 sequences are PRHDT and FYEKMQ (reference sequence). The CDR3 totals 14 residues. Trimming took 1 base from V and 6 from J; bases not matched to a gene: 3. The DNA of the CDR3 is TGTGCCAGCAGCTTAGCGGGGGGGCCGGATACGCAGTATTTT. Amino acids: CASSLAGGPDTQYF.

The V and J genes are TRBV9 and TRBJ1-3; D gene uncertain. The CDR3 loop spans 15 amino acids. Germline CDR1 SGDLS, CDR2 YYNGEE. The V and J ends lost 5 bases and 0 bases respectively, with 12 bases between them. The CDR3 is CASSGTITSGNTIYF. CDR3 bases: TGTGCCAGCAGTGGCACGATTACCTCTGGAAACACCATATATTTT.

The V gene is TRBV5-1, the J gene TRBJ2-5, with 9 positions matching TRBD1. The germline V gene has CDR1 SGHRS and CDR2 YFSETQ. Unmatched junction bases numbered 9, after V lost 2 bases and J lost 4 bases. This CDR3 contains 16 residues. CDR3 in DNA: TGCGCCAGCAGCTTTTCCGGGACAGGGTCGGGAGAGACCCAGTACTTC. Translation: CASSFSGTGSGETQYF.

J is TRBJ1-2 and V is TRBV6-2 or TRBV6-3, with TRBD1 matching 7 bases. Germline V lookup: CDR1 MNHEY, CDR2 SVGEGT. The CDR3 consists of 15 residues. Trimming cost V 6 bases and J 5 bases; bases outside gene matches: 12. The CDR3 DNA follows: TGTGCCAGCAGCGTTTATACGGGACAGCAGTATGGCTACACCTTC. Translation: CASSVYTGQQYGYTF.

This chain joins TRBV6-9 and TRBJ1-1; the D is unclear. Germline CDR1 reads MNHGY; CDR2 reads SVAAGI. This CDR3 has 15 residues. Trimming shortened V by 4 bases and J by 3 bases, and 15 bases separated the two germline ends. The DNA of the CDR3 is TGTGCCAGCAGTTCCTCCAGGCGGGAGGACACTGAAGCTTTCTTT. Amino acid sequence: CASSSSRREDTEAFF.

This clone was seen a few times. V usage is TRBV7-9 and J usage is TRBJ1-6; possible D gene TRBD1, 6 bases. V lost 1 base and J 6 bases, leaving 13 bases between the germline ends. The CDR3 runs to 16 residues. CDR1 is SEHNR and CDR2 is FQNEAQ in the germline V gene (reference sequence). CDR3 DNA sequence: TGTGCCAGCAGCTTAGGTCTGGGGGCGACTAATTCACCCCTCCACTTT. Translating it yields CASSLGLGATNSPLHF.

The DNA of the CDR3 is TGTGCCAGCAGCCAACGGGGCAGGGGGCGAACCGGGGAGCTGTTTTTT. This gives the protein CASSQRGRGRTGELFF. The chain couples TRBV3-1 (or the pseudogene TRBV3-2) to TRBJ2-2; 8 nucleotides line up with TRBD1. The CDR3 has 16 amino acids. Per germline, CDR1 LGHDT and CDR2 YNNKEL (reference sequence). V gave up 2 bases and J gave up 5 bases; unmatched junction bases: 7.

V gene TRBV7-9 combines with J gene TRBJ1-1, with D unclear. CDR1 and CDR2 (germline): SEHNR, FQNEAQ (reference sequence). Trimming cost V 2 bases and J 2 bases, with 15 bases left between them. The length of the CDR3 is 16 residues. The DNA of the CDR3 is TGTGCCAGCAGCTTAAAACCCGAGGGCGCAAACACTGAAGCTTTCTTT. Translating it yields CASSLKPEGANTEAFF.

The chain has TRBV7-9 and TRBJ2-3, with 8 bases fitting TRBD1. This CDR3 is built from 16 residues. V gave up 1 base and J gave up 2 bases; unmatched junction bases: 5. Germline loops: CDR1 SEHNR, CDR2 FQNEAQ (reference sequence). Here the CDR3 reads CASSLVRTGSTDTQYF. CDR3 bases: TGTGCCAGCAGCTTAGTTCGGACAGGGTCCACAGATACGCAGTATTTT.

The chain employs TRBV9 and TRBJ1-2; tentatively, D is TRBD1 (5 bases). Germline lookup yields CDR1 SGDLS and CDR2 YYNGEE. The ends were cut back, 0 bases at V and 5 bases at J, with 32 bases in the middle. This CDR3 is 21 amino acids long. The CDR3 sequence: CASSVGVGRLEHWAIPYGYTF. The CDR3 DNA reads as TGTGCCAGCAGCGTAGGTGTGGGGCGCCTAGAACATTGGGCCATCCCATATGGCTACACCTTC.